The 20 T cell receptor beta chains below were found in one sample sequenced in a study of shared clonotypes between healthy human individuals (dated by TCRdb to between 2020 and 2021). The protocol used for the library was the immunoSEQ multiplex PCR assay. The table was pulled from immuneACCESS by TCRdb, which kept in-frame rearrangements only. Such tables lose some clones; where checked, under half of the loss comes from unresolved V genes, and the rest has no known cause. This sample has approximately 740,000 clones in its table, and around 72% of those were observed once. About 1.8% of the sample is in the top ten clones. Sequencing used memory CD4+ T cells sorted from blood. Sample cell subset or site, as interpreted from the label and publication: CD45RA-negative fraction. Receptors originate from a woman in her 30s in good health.

This clone was seen a few times. V is TRBV6-6 and J is TRBJ2-7, with 8 bases identical to TRBD2. The CDR3 sequence is 15 residues long. In germline, CDR1 is MNHNY, CDR2 SVGAGI (reference sequence). After removal of 6 bases from V and 3 bases from J, the junction contained 10 bases not matched to a gene. The CDR3 loop reads CASRGPGTSYYEQYF. CDR3 in DNA: TGTGCCAGCAGAGGCCCCGGGACTAGTTACTACGAGCAGTACTTC.

This clone was seen a single time. The V call is TRBV7-2, the J call TRBJ2-1, with D tentatively TRBD2 (5 bases). CDR3 size: 15 residues. Germline-derived CDR1 and CDR2 are SGHTA and FQGNSA. Trimming took off 1 base at V and 4 bases at J, with 11 bases between the two ends. CDR3 protein: CASSLERNRYNEQFF. In DNA, the CDR3 is TGTGCCAGCAGCTTAGAGCGGAATAGATACAATGAGCAGTTCTTC. The whole variable domain, remainder taken from reference TRBV7-2 and TRBJ2-1, is GAGVSQSPSNKVTEKGKDVELRCDPISGHTALYWYRQSLGQGLEFLIYFQGNSAPDKSGLPSDRFSAERTGGSVSTLTIQRTQQEDSAVYLCASSLERNRYNEQFFGPGTRLTVL.

This clone showed up just once. The chain carries TRBV19 and TRBJ2-1; unclear D gene. CDR3 length: 18 amino acids. The V gene's germline CDR1 is LNHDA and CDR2 SQIVND (reference sequence). The V and J ends lost 0 bases and 4 bases respectively, with 19 bases between them. The CDR3 protein is CASSIEPPQQVGYNEQFF. For the CDR3, the DNA is TGTGCCAGTAGTATAGAGCCCCCTCAGCAGGTGGGTTACAATGAGCAGTTCTTC.

This sequence joins TRBV11-3 and TRBJ2-1; 14 bases match TRBD2. The CDR3 has 16 residues. J lost 7 bases, V lost 5 bases, and 7 bases had no gene match. CDR1 and CDR2 (germline): SGHNT, YENEEA. CDR3 coding DNA: TGTGCCAGCAGCCTGGGGACTAGCGGGAGTGAAAATGAGCAGTTCTTC. This sequence encodes CASSLGTSGSENEQFF.

The sample holds one count of this clone. The gene calls are TRBV27 and TRBJ2-3, with D possibly being TRBD2 (6 bases). There are 15 residues in the CDR3. The germline gives CDR1 MNHEY, CDR2 SMNVEV (reference sequence). Trimming left V 2 bases short and J 0 bases short, with 9 bases between. DNA for the CDR3: TGTGCCAGCAGTTTAGGCGGGATTAGCACAGATACGCAGTATTTT. It translates to CASSLGGISTDTQYF.

The chain combines TRBV14 with TRBJ2-1; D perhaps matches TRBD2 (5 bases). V lost 4 bases, J lost 5 bases, and 12 bases lay in between. The germline V gene has CDR1 SGHDN and CDR2 FVKESK. The CDR3 extends over 14 amino acids. CDR3: CASSLRDYNNEQFF. As DNA, the CDR3 is TGTGCCAGCAGCCTCCGGGATTACAACAATGAGCAGTTCTTC.

This sequence joins TRBV19 and TRBJ1-5; D ambiguous. CDR1 LNHDA and CDR2 SQIVND come from the germline V gene (reference sequence). V lost 6 bases and J 6 bases, leaving 15 bases between the germline ends. This CDR3 region has 14 residues. The CDR3 nucleotides read TGTGCCAGTAGCCCCGTCGGGGTCAGTCAGCCCCAGCATTTT. Its translation is CASSPVGVSQPQHF.

The CDR3, as DNA: TGCGCCAGCCGTATACAGGGTGCTCAAGAGACCCAGTACTTC. Encoded protein: CASRIQGAQETQYF. The chain uses TRBV5-1 and TRBJ2-5; tentative D call: TRBD1 (6 bases). The CDR3 covers 14 residues. Germline V gives CDR1 SGHRS, CDR2 YFSETQ. The V gene lost 7 bases and the J gene lost 2 bases, with 15 bases spanning the gap.

This clone came up a few times. The chain has TRBV11-2 and TRBJ2-2; D tentatively reads TRBD1 or TRBD2 (6 bases each). From germline, CDR1 is SGHAT and CDR2 FQNNGV. The CDR3 runs to 14 residues. Deletions cut 6 bases from V and 5 bases from J, with 13 bases between. This CDR3 is CASRPGGGTGELFF. For the CDR3, the DNA is TGTGCCAGCAGGCCCGGAGGGGGGACCGGGGAGCTGTTTTTT.

The J gene is TRBJ2-7, the V gene TRBV7-2; TRBD1 might be the D (6 bases). From germline, CDR1 is SGHTA and CDR2 FQGNSA. V was clipped by 5 bases and J by 2 bases, with 16 bases between them. The CDR3 sequence is 15 residues long. CDR3 bases: TGTGCCAGCAGCCAAACCCGGGACACGACCTACGAGCAGTACTTC. Amino acids: CASSQTRDTTYEQYF.

The V gene is TRBV18, the J gene TRBJ2-7, with D uncertain. This CDR3 comprises 13 residues. Trimming stripped 0 bases from V and 5 bases from J, with 8 bases between. Germline-derived CDR1 and CDR2 are KGHSH and LQKENI. The CDR3 DNA follows: TGTGCCAGCTCACCACCATCCCGGGACGAGCAGTACTTC. This translates into CASSPPSRDEQYF.

CDR3: CASSYSGTGDTEAFF. The CDR3 DNA reads TGTGCCAGCAGTTACTCCGGGACAGGGGACACTGAAGCTTTCTTT. V and J are TRBV6-5 and TRBJ1-1; 10 bases map to TRBD1. There are 15 residues in the CDR3. The V and J ends lost 0 bases and 3 bases, in that order; junction bases with no gene match: 1. Germline values: CDR1 MNHEY, CDR2 SVGAGI.

V usage is TRBV6-1 and J usage is TRBJ2-7, with TRBD2 matching over 12 bases. The length of the CDR3 is 15 residues. Trimming removed 10 bases from V and 2 bases from J; junction bases left unmatched: 9. Germline-derived CDR1 and CDR2 are MNHNS and SASEGT. The CDR3 DNA follows: TGTGCCACGACTCCTCTAGCGGGAGGGCCCTACGAGCAGTACTTC. Translation: CATTPLAGGPYEQYF.

In this sample, this clone turned up once. This chain connects TRBV11-2 to TRBJ1-2; maybe TRBD1 (6 bases). This CDR3 spans 15 amino acids. Germline V gene data show CDR1 as SGHAT and CDR2 as FQNNGV. V lost 5 bases and J 7 bases, leaving 20 bases between the germline ends. CDR3 DNA sequence: TGTGCCAGCAGCAAGTCGGGGGGCCTGGCTCGTGGCTACACCTTC. This gives the protein CASSKSGGLARGYTF.

V is TRBV2 and J is TRBJ2-5; TRBD1 agrees at 7 bases. The CDR3 has 15 amino acids. V was clipped by 5 bases and J by 5 bases; unmatched bases: 11. CDR1 and CDR2 from the germline V gene are SNHLY and FYNNEI. CDR3 nucleotides: TGTGCCAGCAGTACGCTCGACAGGGCCGGGGAGACCCAGTACTTC. Translating gives CASSTLDRAGETQYF.

The CDR3 here is CASRLQSVTTDTQYF. The CDR3 nucleotides read TGTGCCAGCAGGTTACAGTCGGTAACCACAGATACGCAGTATTTT. The chain recombines TRBV11-2 with TRBJ2-3; D remains ambiguous. The germline V gene has CDR1 SGHAT and CDR2 FQNNGV. This CDR3 region has 15 residues. With 6 bases removed from V and 2 bases from J, the gap between germline ends came to 15 bases.

V gene TRBV21-1 combines with J gene TRBJ1-3. TRBV21-1 is a pseudogene locus. The CDR3 has 18 residues. CDR3 sequence reads: CASSNGGVRELGGNTIYF. The CDR3 DNA reads as TGTGCCAGCAGCAATGGAGGGGTTAGGGAGTTGGGAGGAAACACCATATATTTT.

J is TRBJ2-6 and V is TRBV6-4; 10 positions agree with TRBD2. Germline V gene sequence: CDR1 MRHNA, CDR2 SNTAGT. V dropped 7 bases and J dropped 2; count of bases not matched to a gene: 5. The CDR3 runs 16 residues. The CDR3 sequence: CASMPAGGPGANVLTF. DNA of the CDR3: TGTGCCAGCATGCCAGCGGGAGGGCCTGGGGCCAACGTCCTGACTTTC.

V gene TRBV28 combines with J gene TRBJ1-5, with D uncertain. Trimming shortened V by 3 bases and J by 7 bases, and 10 bases separated the two germline ends. The germline V gene encodes CDR1 MDHEN and CDR2 SYDVKM. The CDR3 loop spans 13 amino acids. CDR3 sequence reads: CASSFANGQPQHF. The DNA of the CDR3 is TGTGCCAGCAGTTTTGCCAACGGGCAGCCCCAGCATTTT.

The chain combines TRBV27 with TRBJ1-2; TRBD1 might be the D (6 bases). V gave up 5 bases and J gave up 3 bases, with 13 bases separating them. The CDR3 runs to 14 residues. Germline V gene sequence: CDR1 MNHEY, CDR2 SMNVEV (reference sequence). For the CDR3, the DNA is TGTGCCAGCAGTGAACAACAGGGATACTATGGCTACACCTTC. Translated: CASSEQQGYYGYTF.